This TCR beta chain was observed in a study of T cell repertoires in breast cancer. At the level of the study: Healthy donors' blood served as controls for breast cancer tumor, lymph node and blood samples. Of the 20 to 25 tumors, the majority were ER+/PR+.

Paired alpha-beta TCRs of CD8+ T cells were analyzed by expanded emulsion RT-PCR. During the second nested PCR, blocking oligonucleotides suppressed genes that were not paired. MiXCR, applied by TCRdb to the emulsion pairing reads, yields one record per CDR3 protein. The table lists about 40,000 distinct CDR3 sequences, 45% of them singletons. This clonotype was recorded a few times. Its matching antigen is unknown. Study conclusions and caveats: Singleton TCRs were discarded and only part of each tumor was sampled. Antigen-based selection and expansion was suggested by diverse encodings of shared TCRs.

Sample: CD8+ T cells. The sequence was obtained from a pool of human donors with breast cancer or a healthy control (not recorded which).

DNA of the CDR3: TGTGCCAGCAGCCACGGGGGTCAGGGAGTCCGTGCGGATGGCTACACCTTC. It codes for CASSHGGQGVRADGYTF. This chain connects TRBV6-2 or TRBV6-3 to TRBJ1-2; a weak D match, TRBD1 (5 bases). The CDR3 consists of 17 residues. Looked up from germline, CDR1 is MNHEY and CDR2 is SVGEGT. V was cut by 6 bases and J by 6 bases, with 26 bases left in between.